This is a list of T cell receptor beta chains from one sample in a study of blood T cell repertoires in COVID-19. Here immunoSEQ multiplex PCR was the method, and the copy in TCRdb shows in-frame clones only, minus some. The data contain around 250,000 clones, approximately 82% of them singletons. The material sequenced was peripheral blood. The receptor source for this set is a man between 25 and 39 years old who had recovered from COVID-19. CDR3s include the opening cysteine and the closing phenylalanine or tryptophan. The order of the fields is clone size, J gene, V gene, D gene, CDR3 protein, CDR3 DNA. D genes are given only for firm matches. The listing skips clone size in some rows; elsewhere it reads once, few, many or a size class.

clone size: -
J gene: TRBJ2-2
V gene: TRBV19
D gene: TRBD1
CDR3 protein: CASTGTGNTGELFF
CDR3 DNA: TGTGCCAGCACCGGGACAGGGAACACCGGGGAGCTGTTTTTT

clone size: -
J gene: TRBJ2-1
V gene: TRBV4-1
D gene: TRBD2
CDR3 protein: CASSQDTSGGARQFF
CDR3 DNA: TGCGCCAGCAGCCAAGATACTAGCGGGGGGGCAAGGCAGTTCTTC

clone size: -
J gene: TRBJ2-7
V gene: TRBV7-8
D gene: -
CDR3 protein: CASSLSRGSPHEQYF
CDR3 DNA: TGTGCCAGCAGCTTATCGCGGGGATCACCCCACGAGCAGTACTTC

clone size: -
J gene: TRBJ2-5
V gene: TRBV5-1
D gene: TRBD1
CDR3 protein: CASSLARGQGETQYF
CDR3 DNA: TGCGCCAGCAGCTTGGCCAGGGGGCAGGGAGAGACCCAGTACTTC

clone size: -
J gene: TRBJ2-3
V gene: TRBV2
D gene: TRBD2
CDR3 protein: CASSGFGGGRTDTQYF
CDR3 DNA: TGTGCCAGCAGTGGATTCGGCGGGGGACGCACAGATACGCAGTATTTT

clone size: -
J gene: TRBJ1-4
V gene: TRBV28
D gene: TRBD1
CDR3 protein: CASSSGQNNEKLFF
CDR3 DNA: TGTGCCAGCAGTTCGGGACAGAATAATGAAAAACTGTTTTTT

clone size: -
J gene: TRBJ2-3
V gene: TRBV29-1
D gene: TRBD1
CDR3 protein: CSVKGQGGDTQYF
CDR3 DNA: TGCAGCGTTAAAGGACAGGGGGGGGATACGCAGTATTTT

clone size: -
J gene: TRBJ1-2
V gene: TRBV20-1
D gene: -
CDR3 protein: CSPRGGNGYTF
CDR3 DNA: TGCAGCCCGAGGGGAGGTAATGGCTACACCTTC

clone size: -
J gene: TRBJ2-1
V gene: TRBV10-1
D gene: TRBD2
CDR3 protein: CASSATSGGYGEQFF
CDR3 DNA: TGCGCCAGCAGTGCGACTAGCGGGGGATACGGTGAGCAGTTCTTC

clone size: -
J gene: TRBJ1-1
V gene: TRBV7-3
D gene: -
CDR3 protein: CASSESGARGTEAFF
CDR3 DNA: TGTGCCAGCAGCGAAAGTGGGGCGCGTGGCACTGAAGCTTTCTTT

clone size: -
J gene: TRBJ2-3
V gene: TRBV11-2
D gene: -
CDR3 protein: CASSTGEITDTQYF
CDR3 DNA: TGTGCCAGCAGTACGGGGGAGATCACAGATACGCAGTATTTT

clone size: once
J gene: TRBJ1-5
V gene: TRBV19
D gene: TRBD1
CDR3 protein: CASSIGTGGALNQPQHF
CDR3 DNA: TGTGCCAGTAGTATAGGGACAGGGGGCGCATTAAATCAGCCCCAGCATTTT

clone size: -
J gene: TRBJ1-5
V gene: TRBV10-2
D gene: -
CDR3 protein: CASSAQGMGQPQHF
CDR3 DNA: TGCGCCAGCAGTGCTCAGGGTATGGGTCAGCCCCAGCATTTT

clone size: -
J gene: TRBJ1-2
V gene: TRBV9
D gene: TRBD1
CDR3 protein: CASSLLRDRINYGYTF
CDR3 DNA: TGTGCCAGCAGCCTCCTCAGGGACAGGATTAACTATGGCTACACCTTC

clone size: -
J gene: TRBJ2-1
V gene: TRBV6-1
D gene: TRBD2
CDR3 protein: CASSENSGGKQEQFF
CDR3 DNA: TGTGCCAGCAGTGAAAATAGCGGGGGGAAACAGGAGCAGTTCTTC

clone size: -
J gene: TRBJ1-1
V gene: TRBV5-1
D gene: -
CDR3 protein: CASSLWTGSMNTEAFF
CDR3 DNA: TGCGCCAGCAGCTTGTGGACTGGTTCAATGAACACTGAAGCTTTCTTT

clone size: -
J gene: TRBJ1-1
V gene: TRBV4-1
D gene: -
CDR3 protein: CASSHPLNTEAFF
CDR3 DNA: TGCGCCAGCAGCCACCCGTTGAACACTGAAGCTTTCTTT

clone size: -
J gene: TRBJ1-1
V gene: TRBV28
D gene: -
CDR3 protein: CASPPSGVNTEAFF
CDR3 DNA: TGTGCCAGCCCCCCTTCAGGGGTGAACACTGAAGCTTTCTTT

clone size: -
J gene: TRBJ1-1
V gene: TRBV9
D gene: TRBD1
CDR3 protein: CASSPQDRANTEAFF
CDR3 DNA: TGTGCCAGCAGCCCGCAGGACAGGGCGAACACTGAAGCTTTCTTT

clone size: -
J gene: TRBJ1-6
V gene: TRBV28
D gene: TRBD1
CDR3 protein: CASSLAGGGSIGSPLHF
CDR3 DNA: TGTGCCAGCAGTTTAGCAGGGGGTGGTTCTATAGGTTCACCCCTCCACTTT

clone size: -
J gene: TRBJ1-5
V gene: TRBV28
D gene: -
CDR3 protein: CASSSSKGSQPQHF
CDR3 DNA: TGTGCCAGCAGTTCCTCGAAAGGGAGTCAGCCCCAGCATTTT

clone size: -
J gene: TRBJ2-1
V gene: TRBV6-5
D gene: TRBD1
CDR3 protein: CASNRQGGNEQFF
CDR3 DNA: TGTGCCAGCAATCGACAGGGGGGGAATGAGCAGTTCTTC

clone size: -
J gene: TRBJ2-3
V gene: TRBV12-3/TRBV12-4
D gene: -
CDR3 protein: CASSYPIADTQYF
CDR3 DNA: TGTGCCAGCAGTTACCCAATAGCGGATACGCAGTATTTT

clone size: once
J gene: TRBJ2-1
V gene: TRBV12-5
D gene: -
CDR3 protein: CASEPPAARIRYNEQFF
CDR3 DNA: TGTGCTAGTGAACCCCCCGCCGCTAGAATAAGGTACAATGAGCAGTTCTTC

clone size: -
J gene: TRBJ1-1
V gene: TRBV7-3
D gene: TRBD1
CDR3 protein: CASSLQGAGNTEAFF
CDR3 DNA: TGTGCCAGCAGCCTACAGGGGGCGGGGAACACTGAAGCTTTCTTT

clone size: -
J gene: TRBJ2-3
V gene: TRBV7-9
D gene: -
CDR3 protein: CASSRSGSTDTQYF
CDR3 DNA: TGTGCCAGCAGCCGCAGCGGGAGCACAGATACGCAGTATTTT

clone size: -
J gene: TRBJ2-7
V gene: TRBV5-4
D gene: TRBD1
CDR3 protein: CASSPRQGASSYEQYF
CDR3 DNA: TGTGCCAGCAGCCCACGGCAGGGGGCCTCATCCTACGAGCAGTACTTC

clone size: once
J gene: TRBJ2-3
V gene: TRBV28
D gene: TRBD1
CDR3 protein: CASTPGTASTDTQYF
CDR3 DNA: TGTGCCAGCACCCCCGGGACAGCTAGCACAGATACGCAGTATTTT

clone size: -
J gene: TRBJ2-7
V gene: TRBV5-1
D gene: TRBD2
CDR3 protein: CASSFFGGGDYEQYF
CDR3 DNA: TGCGCCAGCAGCTTCTTTGGCGGGGGGGACTACGAGCAGTACTTC

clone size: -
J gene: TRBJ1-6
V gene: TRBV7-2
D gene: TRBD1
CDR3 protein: CASSLSGQGFSPLHF
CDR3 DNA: TGTGCCAGCAGCTTATCGGGACAGGGATTTTCACCCCTCCACTTT

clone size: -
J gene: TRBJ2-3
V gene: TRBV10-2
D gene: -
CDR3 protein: CASSESRGYTDTQYF
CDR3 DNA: TGCGCCAGCAGTGAATCTAGGGGATACACAGATACGCAGTATTTT

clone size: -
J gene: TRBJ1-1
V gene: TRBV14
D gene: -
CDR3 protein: CASSPDTEAFF
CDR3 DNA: TGTGCCAGCAGCCCAGACACTGAAGCTTTCTTT

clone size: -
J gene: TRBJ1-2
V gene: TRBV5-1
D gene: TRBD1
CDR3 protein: CASTQPGQGRDGYTF
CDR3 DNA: TGCGCCAGCACCCAACCGGGACAGGGGCGAGATGGCTACACCTTC

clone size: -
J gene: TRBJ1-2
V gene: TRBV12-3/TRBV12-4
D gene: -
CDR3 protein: CASSRRFDGYTF
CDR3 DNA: TGTGCCAGCAGCAGGAGGTTTGATGGCTACACCTTC

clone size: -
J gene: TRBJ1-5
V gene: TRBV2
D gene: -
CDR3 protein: CASSDRTDNQPQHF
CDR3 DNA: TGTGCCAGCAGTGATCGGACAGATAATCAGCCCCAGCATTTT

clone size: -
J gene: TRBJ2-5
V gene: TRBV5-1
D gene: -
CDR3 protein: CASSPEEAYQETQYF
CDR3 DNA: TGCGCCAGCAGCCCAGAGGAGGCGTACCAAGAGACCCAGTACTTC

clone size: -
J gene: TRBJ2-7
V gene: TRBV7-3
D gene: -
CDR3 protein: CASSLGNSYEQYF
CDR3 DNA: TGTGCCAGCAGCTTAGGCAATTCCTACGAGCAGTACTTC

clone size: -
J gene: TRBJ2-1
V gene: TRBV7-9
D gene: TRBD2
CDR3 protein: CASSARLADNEQFF
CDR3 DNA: TGTGCCAGCAGCGCACGACTAGCTGACAATGAGCAGTTCTTC

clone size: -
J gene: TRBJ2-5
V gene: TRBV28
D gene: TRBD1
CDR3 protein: CASSPHGDSRTQYF
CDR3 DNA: TGTGCCAGCAGTCCCCACGGGGACAGCCGTACCCAGTACTTC

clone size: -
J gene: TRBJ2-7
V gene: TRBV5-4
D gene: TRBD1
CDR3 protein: CASSLGSGGEQYF
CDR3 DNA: TGTGCCAGCAGCTTGGGGTCAGGGGGAGAGCAGTACTTC

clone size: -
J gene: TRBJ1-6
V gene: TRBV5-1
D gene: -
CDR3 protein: CASAENSYNSPLHF
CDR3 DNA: TGCGCCAGCGCGGAAAACTCCTATAATTCACCCCTCCACTTT

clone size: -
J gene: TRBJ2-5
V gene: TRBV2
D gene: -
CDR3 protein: CASNIGRETQYF
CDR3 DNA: TGTGCCAGCAATATTGGGAGGGAGACCCAGTACTTC

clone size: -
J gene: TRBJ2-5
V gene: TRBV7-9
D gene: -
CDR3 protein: CASSPHGGAQETQYF
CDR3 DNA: TGTGCCAGCAGCCCGCACGGGGGTGCGCAAGAGACCCAGTACTTC

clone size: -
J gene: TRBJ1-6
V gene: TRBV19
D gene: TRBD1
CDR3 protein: CASGTGTGALRPLHF
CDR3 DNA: TGTGCCAGTGGCACGGGGACAGGGGCGTTAAGGCCCCTCCACTTT